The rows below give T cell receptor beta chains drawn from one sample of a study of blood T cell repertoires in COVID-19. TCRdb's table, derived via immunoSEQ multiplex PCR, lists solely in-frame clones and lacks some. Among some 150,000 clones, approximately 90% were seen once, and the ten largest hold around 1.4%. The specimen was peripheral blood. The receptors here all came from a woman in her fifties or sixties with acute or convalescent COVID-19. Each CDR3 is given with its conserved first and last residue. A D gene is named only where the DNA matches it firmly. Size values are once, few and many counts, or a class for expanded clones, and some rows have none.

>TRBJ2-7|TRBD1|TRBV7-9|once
TGTGCCAGCACTGGAGGGACAGGGGATAGCGAGCAGTACTTC
CASTGGTGDSEQYF
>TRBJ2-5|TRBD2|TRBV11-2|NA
TGTGCCAGCAGCCGAGGGACTAGCGGGGGGGAAGAGACCCAGTACTTC
CASSRGTSGGEETQYF
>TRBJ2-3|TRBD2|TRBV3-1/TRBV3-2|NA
TGTGCCAGCAGTAATCCTCCAACTAGCGGGGGGGCTAGGCAGTATTTT
CASSNPPTSGGARQYF
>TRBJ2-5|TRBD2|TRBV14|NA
TGTGCCAGCAGCCATCTCCCGGGCGGGGGGCTGGAGACCCAGTACTTC
CASSHLPGGGLETQYF
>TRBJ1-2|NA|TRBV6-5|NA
TGTGCCAGCAGTTACGGGTCACTAGTGGGCTACACCTTC
CASSYGSLVGYTF
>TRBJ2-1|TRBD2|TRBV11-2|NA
TGTGCCAGCAGCTTAGGGGGACTAGCGGGAATCGGGGTGGGTGAGCAGTTCTTC
CASSLGGLAGIGVGEQFF
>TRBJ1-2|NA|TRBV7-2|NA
TGTGCCAGCAGCAAATACGCGGCGGGCCAACTTAGGAACTATGGCTACACCTTC
CASSKYAAGQLRNYGYTF
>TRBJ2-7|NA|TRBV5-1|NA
TGCGCCAGCAGCTTGGGGTTACAGATGACCTACGAGCAGTACTTC
CASSLGLQMTYEQYF
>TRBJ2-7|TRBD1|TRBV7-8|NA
TGTGCCAGCAGCGAATGGGACAGGGCATACGAGCAGTACTTC
CASSEWDRAYEQYF
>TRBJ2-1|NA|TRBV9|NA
TGTGCCAGCAGCGTAGGGACAGAGTTTGGGCACAATGAGCAGTTCTTC
CASSVGTEFGHNEQFF
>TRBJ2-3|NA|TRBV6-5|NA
TGTGCCAGCGGGAGCTCTAGCACAGATACGCAGTATTTT
CASGSSSTDTQYF
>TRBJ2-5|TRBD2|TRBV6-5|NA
TGTGCCAGCAGTCGAGCGGGGGATTCCGAGACCCAGTACTTC
CASSRAGDSETQYF
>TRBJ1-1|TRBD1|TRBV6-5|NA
TGTGCCAGCAGCGGTCAGGGGGCGCCTGAAGCTTTCTTT
CASSGQGAPEAFF
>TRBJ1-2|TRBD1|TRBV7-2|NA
TGTGCCAGCAGCCGAGGACAGGGCTATGGCTACACCTTC
CASSRGQGYGYTF
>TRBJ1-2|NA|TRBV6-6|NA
TGTGCCAGCAGTTCCCTACAGGGCTATGGCTACACCTTC
CASSSLQGYGYTF
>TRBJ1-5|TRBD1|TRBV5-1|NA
TGCGCCAGCAGCTTGGGGACAGGGAAGAATCAGCCCCAGCATTTT
CASSLGTGKNQPQHF
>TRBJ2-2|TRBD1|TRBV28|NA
TGTGCCAGCAGTCGGACAGGGGTTAAGCAGGCCGGGGAGCTGTTTTTT
CASSRTGVKQAGELFF
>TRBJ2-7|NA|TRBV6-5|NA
TGTGCCAGCAGATCTGACAGGATGTACGAGCAGTACTTC
CASRSDRMYEQYF
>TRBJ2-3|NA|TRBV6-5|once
TGTGCCAGCACTAGTAGGACAGATACGCAGTATTTT
CASTSRTDTQYF
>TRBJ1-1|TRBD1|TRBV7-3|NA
TGTGCCAGCAGCTCGATGACAGGGCAAGCTTTCTTT
CASSSMTGQAFF
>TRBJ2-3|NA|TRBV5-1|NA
TGCGCCAGCAGCACGGGAGGACAGCGCACAGATACGCAGTATTTT
CASSTGGQRTDTQYF
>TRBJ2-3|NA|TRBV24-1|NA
TGTGCCACCAGTGATTTGCAGGGTGTGCCGTCAGATACGCAGTATTTT
CATSDLQGVPSDTQYF
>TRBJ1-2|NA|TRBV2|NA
TGTGCCAGCAGTGATTGGGCCCCCGGCGGCTACACCTTC
CASSDWAPGGYTF
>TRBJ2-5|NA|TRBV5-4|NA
TGTGCCAGCAGCTTGGCTGACGAGGGTTGGGAGACCCAGTACTTC
CASSLADEGWETQYF
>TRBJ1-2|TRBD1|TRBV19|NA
TGTGCCAGTAGTATCCCCGGAGACAGGGATCTAACTGGCTACACCTTC
CASSIPGDRDLTGYTF